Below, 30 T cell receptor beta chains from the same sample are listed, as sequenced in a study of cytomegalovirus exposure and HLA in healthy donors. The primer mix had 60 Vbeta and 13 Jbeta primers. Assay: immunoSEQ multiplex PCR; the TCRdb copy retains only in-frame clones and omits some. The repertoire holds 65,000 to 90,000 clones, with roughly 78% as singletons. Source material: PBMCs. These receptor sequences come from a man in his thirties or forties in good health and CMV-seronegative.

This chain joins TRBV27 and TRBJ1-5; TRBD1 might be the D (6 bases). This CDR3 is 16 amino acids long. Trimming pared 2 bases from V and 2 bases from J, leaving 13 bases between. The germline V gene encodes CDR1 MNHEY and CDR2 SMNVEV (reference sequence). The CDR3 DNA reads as TGTGCCAGCAGTTTAGGGGGGGCTATTGGCAATCAGCCCCAGCATTTT. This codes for CASSLGGAIGNQPQHF.

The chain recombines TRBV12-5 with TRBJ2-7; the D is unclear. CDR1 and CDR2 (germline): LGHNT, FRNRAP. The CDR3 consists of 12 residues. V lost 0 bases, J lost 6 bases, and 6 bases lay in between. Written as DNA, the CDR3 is TGTGCTAGTGGTTTGGTACGAGCCGAGCAGTACTTC. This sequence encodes CASGLVRAEQYF.

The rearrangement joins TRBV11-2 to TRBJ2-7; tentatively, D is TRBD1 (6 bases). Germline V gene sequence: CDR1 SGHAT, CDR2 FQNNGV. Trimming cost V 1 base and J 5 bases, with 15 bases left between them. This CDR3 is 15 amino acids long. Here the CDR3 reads CASSLGTGLGHEQYF. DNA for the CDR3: TGTGCCAGCAGCTTAGGTACAGGGTTGGGCCACGAGCAGTACTTC.

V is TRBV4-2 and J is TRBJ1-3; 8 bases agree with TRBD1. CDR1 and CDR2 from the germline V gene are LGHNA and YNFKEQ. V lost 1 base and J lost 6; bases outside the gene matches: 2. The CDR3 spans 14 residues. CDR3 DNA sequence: TGTGCCAGCAGCCAAGGGACAGGGTCAAACACCATATATTTT. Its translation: CASSQGTGSNTIYF.

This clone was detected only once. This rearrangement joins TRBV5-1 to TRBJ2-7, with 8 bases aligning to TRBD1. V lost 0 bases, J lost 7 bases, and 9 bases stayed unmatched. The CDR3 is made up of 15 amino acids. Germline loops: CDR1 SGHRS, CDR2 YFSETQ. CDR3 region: CASSLAFSGGREQYF. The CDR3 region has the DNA TGCGCCAGCAGCTTGGCCTTTTCAGGGGGCCGGGAGCAGTACTTC.

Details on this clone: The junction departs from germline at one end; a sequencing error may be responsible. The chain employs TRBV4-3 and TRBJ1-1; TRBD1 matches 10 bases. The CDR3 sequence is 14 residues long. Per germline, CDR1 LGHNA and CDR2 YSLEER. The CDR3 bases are TGCGCCAGCAGCCAAGATCGTGTGACAGGGGGCCGGATCTTT. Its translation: CASSQDRVTGGRIF.

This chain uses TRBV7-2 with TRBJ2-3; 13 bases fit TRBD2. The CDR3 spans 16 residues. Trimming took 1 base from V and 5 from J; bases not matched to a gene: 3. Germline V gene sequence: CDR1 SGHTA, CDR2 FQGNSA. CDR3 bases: TGTGCCAGCAGCTTAGAAAGACTAGCGGGGGGAGATACGCAGTATTTT. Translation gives CASSLERLAGGDTQYF.

The CDR3 sequence is CASSLFRGPDTQYF. CDR3 sequence (DNA): TGTGCCAGCAGCTTATTCAGGGGCCCAGATACGCAGTATTTT. This sequence joins TRBV7-2 and TRBJ2-3; a weak D match, TRBD1 (6 bases). V was clipped by 2 bases and J by 4 bases, with 10 bases between them. The CDR3 covers 14 residues. CDR1 SGHTA and CDR2 FQGNSA come from the germline V gene.

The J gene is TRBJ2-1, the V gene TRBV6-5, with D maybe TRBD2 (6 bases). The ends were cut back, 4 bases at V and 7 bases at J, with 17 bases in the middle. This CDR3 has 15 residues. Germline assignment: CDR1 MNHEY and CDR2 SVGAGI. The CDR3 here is CASSSPGRGTNEQFF. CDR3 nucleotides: TGTGCCAGCAGTTCCCCCGGGCGGGGAACAAATGAGCAGTTCTTC.

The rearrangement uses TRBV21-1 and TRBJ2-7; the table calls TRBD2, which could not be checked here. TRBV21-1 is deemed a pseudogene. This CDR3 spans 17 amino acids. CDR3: CASSKGGLAGPTYEQYF. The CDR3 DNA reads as TGTGCCAGCAGCAAAGGGGGACTAGCGGGTCCCACCTACGAGCAGTACTTC.

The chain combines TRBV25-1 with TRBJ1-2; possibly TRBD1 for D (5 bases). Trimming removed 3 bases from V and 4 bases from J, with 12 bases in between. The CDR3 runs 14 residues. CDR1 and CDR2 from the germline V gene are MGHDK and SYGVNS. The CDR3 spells CASSESTEIYGYTF. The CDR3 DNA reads TGTGCCAGCAGTGAGTCGACAGAAATCTATGGCTACACCTTC.

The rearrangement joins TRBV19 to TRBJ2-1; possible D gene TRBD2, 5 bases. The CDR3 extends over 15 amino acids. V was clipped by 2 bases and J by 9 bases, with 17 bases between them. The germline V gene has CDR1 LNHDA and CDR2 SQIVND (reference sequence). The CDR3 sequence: CASSIRQMGGGEQFF. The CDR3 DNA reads TGTGCCAGTAGTATACGGCAAATGGGCGGAGGTGAGCAGTTCTTC.

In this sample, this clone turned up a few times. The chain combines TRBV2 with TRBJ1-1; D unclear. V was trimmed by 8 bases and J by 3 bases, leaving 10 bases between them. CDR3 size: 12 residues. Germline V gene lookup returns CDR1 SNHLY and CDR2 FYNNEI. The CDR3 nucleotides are TGTGCCAGCTCGGGGTGGGACACTGAAGCTTTCTTT. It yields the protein CASSGWDTEAFF. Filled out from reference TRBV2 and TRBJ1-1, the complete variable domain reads EPEVTQTPSHQVTQMGQEVILRCVPISNHLYFYWYRQILGQKVEFLVSFYNNEISEKSEIFDDQFSVERPDGSNFTLKIRSTKLEDSAMYFCASSGWDTEAFFGQGTRLTVV.

The CDR3 loop is CASVRSGRQYF. CDR3 DNA sequence: TGTGCCAGCGTCAGGAGCGGACGGCAGTACTTC. The chain uses TRBV28 and TRBJ2-7; maybe TRBD2 (5 bases). Germline V gives CDR1 MDHEN, CDR2 SYDVKM. V shed 8 bases and J shed 9 bases, with 14 bases lying between them. CDR3 size: 11 residues. Supplemented by reference TRBV28 and TRBJ2-7, the full variable domain reads DVKVTQSSRYLVKRTGEKVFLECVQDMDHENMFWYRQDPGLGLRLIYFSYDVKMKEKGDIPEGYSVSREKKERFSLILESASTNQTSMYLCASVRSGRQYFGPGTRLTVT.

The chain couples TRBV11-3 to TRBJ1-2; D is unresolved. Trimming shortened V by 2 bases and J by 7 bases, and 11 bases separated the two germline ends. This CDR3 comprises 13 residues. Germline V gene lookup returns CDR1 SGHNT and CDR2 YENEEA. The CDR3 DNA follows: TGTGCCAGCAGCTTAACGCCGGTGCTTGGCTACACCTTC. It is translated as CASSLTPVLGYTF.

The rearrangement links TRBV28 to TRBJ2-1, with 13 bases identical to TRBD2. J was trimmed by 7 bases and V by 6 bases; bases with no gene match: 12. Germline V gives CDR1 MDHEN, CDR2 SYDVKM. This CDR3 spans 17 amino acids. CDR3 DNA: TGTGCCAGCAGCGCGATTGGGACTAGCGGGACCTCGAATGAGCAGTTCTTC. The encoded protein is CASSAIGTSGTSNEQFF.

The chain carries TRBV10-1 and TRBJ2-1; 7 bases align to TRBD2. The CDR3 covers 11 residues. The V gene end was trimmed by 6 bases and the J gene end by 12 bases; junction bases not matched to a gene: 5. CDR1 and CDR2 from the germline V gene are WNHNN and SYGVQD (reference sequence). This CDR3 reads CASSWEGRQFF. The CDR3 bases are TGCGCCAGCAGCTGGGAGGGGCGGCAGTTCTTC.

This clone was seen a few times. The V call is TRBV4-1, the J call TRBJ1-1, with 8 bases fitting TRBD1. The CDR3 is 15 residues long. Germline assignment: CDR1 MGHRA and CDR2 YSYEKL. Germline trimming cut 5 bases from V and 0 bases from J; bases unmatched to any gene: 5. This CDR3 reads CASSSWTGMNTEAFF. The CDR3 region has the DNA TGCGCCAGCAGCTCGTGGACAGGGATGAACACTGAAGCTTTCTTT.

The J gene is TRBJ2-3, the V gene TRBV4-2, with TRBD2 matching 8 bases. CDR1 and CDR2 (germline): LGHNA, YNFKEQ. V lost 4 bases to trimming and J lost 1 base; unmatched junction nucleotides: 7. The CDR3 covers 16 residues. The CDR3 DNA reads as TGTGCCAGCAGCCTTAACGGGGGGGCAGGCACAGATACGCAGTATTTT. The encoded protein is CASSLNGGAGTDTQYF.

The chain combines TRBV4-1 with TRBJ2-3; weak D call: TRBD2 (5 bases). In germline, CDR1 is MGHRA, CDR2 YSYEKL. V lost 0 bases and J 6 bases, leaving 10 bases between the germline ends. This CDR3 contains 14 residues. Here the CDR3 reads CASSQDRTGDTQYF. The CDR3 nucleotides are TGCGCCAGCAGCCAAGACCGGACTGGTGATACGCAGTATTTT.

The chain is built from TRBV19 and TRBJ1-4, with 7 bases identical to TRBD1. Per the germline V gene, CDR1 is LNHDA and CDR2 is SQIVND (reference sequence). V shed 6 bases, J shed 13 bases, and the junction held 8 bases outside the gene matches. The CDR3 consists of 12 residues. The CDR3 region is CASSQVRDRLFF. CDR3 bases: TGTGCCAGTAGCCAGGTCCGGGACAGACTGTTTTTT.

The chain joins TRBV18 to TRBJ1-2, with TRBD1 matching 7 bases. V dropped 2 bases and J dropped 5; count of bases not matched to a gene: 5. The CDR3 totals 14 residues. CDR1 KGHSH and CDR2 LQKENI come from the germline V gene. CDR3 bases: TGTGCCAGCTCACCAGTCGGACAGGCATATGGCTACACCTTC. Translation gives CASSPVGQAYGYTF. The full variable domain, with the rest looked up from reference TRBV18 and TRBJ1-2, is NAGVMQNPRHLVRRRGQEARLRCSPMKGHSHVYWYRQLPEEGLKFMVYLQKENIIDESGMPKERFSAEFPKEGPSILRIQQVVRGDSAAYFCASSPVGQAYGYTFGSGTRLTVV.

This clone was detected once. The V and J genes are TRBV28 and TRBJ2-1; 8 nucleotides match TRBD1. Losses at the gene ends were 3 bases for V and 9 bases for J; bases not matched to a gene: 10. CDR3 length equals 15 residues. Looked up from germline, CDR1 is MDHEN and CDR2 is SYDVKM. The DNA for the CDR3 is TGTGCCAGCAGTTTGGCGGGACAGGTCTGGGGTGAGCAGTTCTTC. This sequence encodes CASSLAGQVWGEQFF.

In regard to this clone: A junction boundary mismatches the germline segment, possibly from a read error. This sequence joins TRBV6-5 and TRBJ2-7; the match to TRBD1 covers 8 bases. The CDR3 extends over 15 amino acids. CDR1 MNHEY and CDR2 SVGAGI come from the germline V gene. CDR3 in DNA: TGTCCCAGCAGGTGGACAGGGCGGTGGGACTACGAGCAGTACTTC. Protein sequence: CPSRWTGRWDYEQYF.

This CDR3 is CASSLAAVASEGYTF. Here the CDR3 DNA reads TGCGCCAGCAGCTTAGCGGCCGTTGCGTCTGAAGGCTACACCTTC. The chain employs TRBV5-1 and TRBJ1-2; D uncertain. Trimming stripped 2 bases from V and 8 bases from J, with 19 bases between. This CDR3 is 15 amino acids long. Germline CDR1 reads SGHRS; CDR2 reads YFSETQ.

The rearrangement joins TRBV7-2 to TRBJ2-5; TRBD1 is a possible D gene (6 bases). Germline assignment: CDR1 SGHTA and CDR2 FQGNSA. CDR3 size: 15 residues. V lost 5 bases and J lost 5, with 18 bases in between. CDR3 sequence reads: CASSPTGSSGETQYF. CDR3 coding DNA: TGTGCCAGCAGCCCTACAGGGTCATCTGGGGAGACCCAGTACTTC.

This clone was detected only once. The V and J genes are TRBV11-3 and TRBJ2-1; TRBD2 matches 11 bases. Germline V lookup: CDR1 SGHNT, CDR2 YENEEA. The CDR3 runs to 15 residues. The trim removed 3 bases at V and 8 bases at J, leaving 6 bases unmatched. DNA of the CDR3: TGTGCCAGCAGCTTTGGGCTAGCGGGAGGTGATGAGCAGTTCTTC. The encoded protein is CASSFGLAGGDEQFF.

This chain's CDR3 is CASSLWSGGGNSPLHF. CDR3 DNA: TGTGCCAGCAGTTTATGGTCAGGCGGGGGGAATTCACCCCTCCACTTT. The rearrangement uses TRBV27 and TRBJ1-6; D is perhaps TRBD1 (5 bases). The V gene's germline CDR1 is MNHEY and CDR2 SMNVEV (reference sequence). V was clipped by 1 base and J by 7 bases, with 14 bases between them. This CDR3 contains 16 residues.

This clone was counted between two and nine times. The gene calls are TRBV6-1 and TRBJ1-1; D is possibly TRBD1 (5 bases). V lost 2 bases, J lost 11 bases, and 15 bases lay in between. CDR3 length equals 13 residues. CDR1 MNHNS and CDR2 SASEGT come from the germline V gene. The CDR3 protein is CASSERDWGGAFF. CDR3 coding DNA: TGTGCCAGCAGTGAACGGGACTGGGGAGGGGCTTTCTTT.

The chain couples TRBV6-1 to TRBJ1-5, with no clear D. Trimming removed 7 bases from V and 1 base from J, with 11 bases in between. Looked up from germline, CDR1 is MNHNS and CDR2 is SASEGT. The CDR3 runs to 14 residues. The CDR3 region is CASIEGISNQPQHF. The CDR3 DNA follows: TGTGCCAGCATCGAGGGAATAAGCAATCAGCCCCAGCATTTT.